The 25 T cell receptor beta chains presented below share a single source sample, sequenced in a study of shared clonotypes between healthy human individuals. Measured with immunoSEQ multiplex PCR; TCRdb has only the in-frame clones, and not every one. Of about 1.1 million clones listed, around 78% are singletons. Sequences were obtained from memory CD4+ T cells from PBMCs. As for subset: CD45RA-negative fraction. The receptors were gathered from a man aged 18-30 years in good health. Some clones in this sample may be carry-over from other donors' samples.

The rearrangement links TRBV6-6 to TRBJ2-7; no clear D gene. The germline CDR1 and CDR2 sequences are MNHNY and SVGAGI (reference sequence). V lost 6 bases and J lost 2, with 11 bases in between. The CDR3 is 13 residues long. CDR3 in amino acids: CASRTDATYEQYF. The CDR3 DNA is TGTGCCAGCAGAACGGACGCGACCTACGAGCAGTACTTC.

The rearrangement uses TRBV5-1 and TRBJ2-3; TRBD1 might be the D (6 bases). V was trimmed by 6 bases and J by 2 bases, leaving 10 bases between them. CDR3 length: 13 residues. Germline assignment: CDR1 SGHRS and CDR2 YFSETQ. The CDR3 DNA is TGCGCCAGCAACAGGGATAACACAGATACGCAGTATTTT. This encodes CASNRDNTDTQYF.

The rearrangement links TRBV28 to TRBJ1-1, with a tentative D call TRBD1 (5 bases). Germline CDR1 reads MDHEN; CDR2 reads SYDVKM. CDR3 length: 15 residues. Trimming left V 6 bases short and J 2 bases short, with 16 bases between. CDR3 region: CASSKTGPGNTEAFF. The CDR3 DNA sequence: TGTGCCAGCAGCAAAACGGGGCCCGGAAACACTGAAGCTTTCTTT.

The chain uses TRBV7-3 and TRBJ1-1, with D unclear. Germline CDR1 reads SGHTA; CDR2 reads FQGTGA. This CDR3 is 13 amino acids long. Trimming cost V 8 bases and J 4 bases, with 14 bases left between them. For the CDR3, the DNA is TGTGCCAGCGGGTGGGTCGTGCGCACTGAAGCTTTCTTT. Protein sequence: CASGWVVRTEAFF. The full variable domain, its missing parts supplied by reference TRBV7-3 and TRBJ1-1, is GAGVSQTPSNKVTEKGKYVELRCDPISGHTALYWYRQSLGQGPEFLIYFQGTGAADDSGLPNDRFFAVRPEGSVSTLKIQRTERGDSAVYLCASGWVVRTEAFFGQGTRLTVV.

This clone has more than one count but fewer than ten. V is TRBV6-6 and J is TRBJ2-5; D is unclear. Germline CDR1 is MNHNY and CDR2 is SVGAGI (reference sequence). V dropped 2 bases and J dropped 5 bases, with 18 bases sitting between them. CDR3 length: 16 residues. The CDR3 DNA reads TGTGCCAGCAGTTACGCGCTTCGCGACCCGCCGGAGACCCAGTACTTC. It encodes CASSYALRDPPETQYF.

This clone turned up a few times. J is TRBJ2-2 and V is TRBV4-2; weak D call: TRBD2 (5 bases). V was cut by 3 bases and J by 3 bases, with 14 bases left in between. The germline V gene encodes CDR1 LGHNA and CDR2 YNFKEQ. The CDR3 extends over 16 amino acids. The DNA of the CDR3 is TGTGCCAGCAGCCAGGGTCGGGGTCTCGACACCGGGGAGCTGTTTTTT. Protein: CASSQGRGLDTGELFF.

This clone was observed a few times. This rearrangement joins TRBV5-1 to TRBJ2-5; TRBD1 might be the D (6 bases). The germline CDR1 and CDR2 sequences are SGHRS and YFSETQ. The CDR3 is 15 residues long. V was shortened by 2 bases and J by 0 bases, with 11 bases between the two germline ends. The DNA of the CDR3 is TGCGCCAGCAGCTTTTTAGGACAGTACCAAGAGACCCAGTACTTC. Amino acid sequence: CASSFLGQYQETQYF. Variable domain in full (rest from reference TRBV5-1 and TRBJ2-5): KAGVTQTPRYLIKTRGQQVTLSCSPISGHRSVSWYQQTPGQGLQFLFEYFSETQRNKGNFPGRFSGRQFSNSRSEMNVSTLELGDSALYLCASSFLGQYQETQYFGPGTRLLVL.

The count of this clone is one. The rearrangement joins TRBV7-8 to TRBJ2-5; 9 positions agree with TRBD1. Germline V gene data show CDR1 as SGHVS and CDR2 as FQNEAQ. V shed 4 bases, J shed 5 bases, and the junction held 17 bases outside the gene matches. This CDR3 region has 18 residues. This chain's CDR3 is CASSSFRIPGQGGETQYF. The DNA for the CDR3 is TGTGCCAGCAGCTCATTTCGCATTCCGGGACAGGGAGGGGAGACCCAGTACTTC.

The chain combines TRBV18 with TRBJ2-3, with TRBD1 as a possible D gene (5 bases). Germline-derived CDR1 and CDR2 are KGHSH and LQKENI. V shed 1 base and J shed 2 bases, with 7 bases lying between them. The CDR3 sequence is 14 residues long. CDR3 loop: CASSPLGLTDTQYF. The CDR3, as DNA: TGTGCCAGCTCACCACTGGGGCTCACAGATACGCAGTATTTT.

CDR3 residues: CASGGGQLNQPQHF. The DNA of the CDR3 is TGTGCCAGCGGGGGGGGACAGCTCAATCAGCCCCAGCATTTT. The chain carries TRBV2 and TRBJ1-5, with 7 bases that match TRBD1. Per germline, CDR1 SNHLY and CDR2 FYNNEI. CDR3 size: 14 residues. Trimming at V came to 8 bases and at J to 3 bases, leaving 7 bases not matched to a gene.

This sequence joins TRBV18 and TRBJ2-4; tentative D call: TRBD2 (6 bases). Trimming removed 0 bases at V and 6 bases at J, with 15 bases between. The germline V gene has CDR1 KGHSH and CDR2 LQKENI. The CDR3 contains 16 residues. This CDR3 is CASSPPGPLGGNIQYF. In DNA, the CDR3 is TGTGCCAGCTCACCACCGGGACCTCTGGGGGGAAACATTCAGTACTTC.

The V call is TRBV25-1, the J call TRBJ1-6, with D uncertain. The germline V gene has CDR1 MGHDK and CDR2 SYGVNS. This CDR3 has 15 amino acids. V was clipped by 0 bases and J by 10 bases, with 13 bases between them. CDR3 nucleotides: TGTGCCAGCAGTGAATATGCGTCGTGGGAATCACCCCTCCACTTT. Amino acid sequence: CASSEYASWESPLHF.

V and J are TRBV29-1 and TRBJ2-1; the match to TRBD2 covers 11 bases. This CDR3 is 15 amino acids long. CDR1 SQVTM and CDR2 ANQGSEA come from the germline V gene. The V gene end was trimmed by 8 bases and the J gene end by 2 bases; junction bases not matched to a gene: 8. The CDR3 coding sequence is TGCAGCTCCTCCGGGACTAGCGGAACCTACAATGAGCAGTTCTTC. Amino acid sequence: CSSSGTSGTYNEQFF.

CDR3 nucleotide sequence: TGTGCCAGCAGCGGATCGGACAGGGGGCATGGCTACACCTTC. It translates to CASSGSDRGHGYTF. This chain uses TRBV9 with TRBJ1-2, with TRBD1 matching over 11 bases. After removal of 3 bases from V and 6 bases from J, the junction contained 4 bases not matched to a gene. CDR1 and CDR2 from the germline V gene are SGDLS and YYNGEE. This CDR3 has 14 residues.

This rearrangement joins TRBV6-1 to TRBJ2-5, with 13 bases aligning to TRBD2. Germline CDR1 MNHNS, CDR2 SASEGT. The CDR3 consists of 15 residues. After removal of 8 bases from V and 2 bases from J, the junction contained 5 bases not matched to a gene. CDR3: CASWGLAGIQETQYF. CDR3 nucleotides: TGTGCCAGCTGGGGACTAGCGGGGATACAAGAGACCCAGTACTTC.

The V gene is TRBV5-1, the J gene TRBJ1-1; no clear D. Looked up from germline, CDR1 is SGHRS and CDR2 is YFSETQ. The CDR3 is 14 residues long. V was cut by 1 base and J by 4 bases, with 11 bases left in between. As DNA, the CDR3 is TGCGCCAGCAGCTTGCAGGTTCTGCCCACTGAAGCTTTCTTT. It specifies CASSLQVLPTEAFF.

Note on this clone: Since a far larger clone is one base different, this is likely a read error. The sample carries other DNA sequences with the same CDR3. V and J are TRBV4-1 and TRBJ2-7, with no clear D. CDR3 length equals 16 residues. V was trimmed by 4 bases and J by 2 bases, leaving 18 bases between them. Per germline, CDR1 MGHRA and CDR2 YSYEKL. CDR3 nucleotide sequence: TGCGCCAGCAGCCCCCTCCTGACTCGAGGTCCCTACGAGCAGTACTTC. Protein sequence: CASSPLLTRGPYEQYF.

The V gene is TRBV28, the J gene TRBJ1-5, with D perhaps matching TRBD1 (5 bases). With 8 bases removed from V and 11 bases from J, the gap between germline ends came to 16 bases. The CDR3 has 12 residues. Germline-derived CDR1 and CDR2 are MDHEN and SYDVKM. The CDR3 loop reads CASDDPLGAQHF. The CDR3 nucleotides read TGTGCCAGCGACGACCCACTGGGGGCCCAGCATTTT.

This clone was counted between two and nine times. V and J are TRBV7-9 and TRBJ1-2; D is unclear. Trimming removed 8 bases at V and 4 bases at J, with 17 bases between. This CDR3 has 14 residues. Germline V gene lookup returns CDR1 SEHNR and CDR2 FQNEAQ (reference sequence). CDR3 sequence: CASGLGWGGYGYTF. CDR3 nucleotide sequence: TGTGCCAGCGGATTAGGTTGGGGAGGCTATGGCTACACCTTC.

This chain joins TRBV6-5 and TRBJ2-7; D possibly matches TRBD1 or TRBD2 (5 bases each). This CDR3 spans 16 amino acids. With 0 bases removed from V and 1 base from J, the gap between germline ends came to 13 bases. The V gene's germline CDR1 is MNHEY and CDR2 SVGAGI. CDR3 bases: TGTGCCAGCAGTTACTCGAGAGGGGTTTTGTCCTACGAGCAGTACTTC. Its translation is CASSYSRGVLSYEQYF.

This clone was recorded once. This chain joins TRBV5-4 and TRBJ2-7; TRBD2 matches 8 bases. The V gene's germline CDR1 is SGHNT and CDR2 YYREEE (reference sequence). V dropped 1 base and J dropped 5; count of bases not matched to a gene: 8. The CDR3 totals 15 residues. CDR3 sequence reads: CASSLTRGAVDEQYF. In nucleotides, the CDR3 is TGTGCCAGCAGCTTGACGCGGGGGGCGGTTGACGAGCAGTACTTC.

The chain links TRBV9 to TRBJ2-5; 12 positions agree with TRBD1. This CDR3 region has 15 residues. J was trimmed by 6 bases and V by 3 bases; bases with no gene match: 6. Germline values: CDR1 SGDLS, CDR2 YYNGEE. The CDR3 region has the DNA TGTGCCAGCAGCGCCGGGACAGGGGGCTTTAAGACCCAGTACTTC. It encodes CASSAGTGGFKTQYF.

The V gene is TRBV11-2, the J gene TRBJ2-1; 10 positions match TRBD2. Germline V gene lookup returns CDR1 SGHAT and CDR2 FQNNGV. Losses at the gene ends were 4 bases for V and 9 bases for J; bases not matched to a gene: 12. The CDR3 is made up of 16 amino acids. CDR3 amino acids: CASSSPGTSAKGEQFF. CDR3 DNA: TGTGCCAGCAGCTCCCCCGGGACTAGCGCAAAGGGTGAGCAGTTCTTC.

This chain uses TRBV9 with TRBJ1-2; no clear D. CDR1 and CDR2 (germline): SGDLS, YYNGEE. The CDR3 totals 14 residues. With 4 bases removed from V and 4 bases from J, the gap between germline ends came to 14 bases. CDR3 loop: CASSPGVEGYGYTF. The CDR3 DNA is TGTGCCAGCAGCCCCGGGGTCGAGGGCTATGGCTACACCTTC.

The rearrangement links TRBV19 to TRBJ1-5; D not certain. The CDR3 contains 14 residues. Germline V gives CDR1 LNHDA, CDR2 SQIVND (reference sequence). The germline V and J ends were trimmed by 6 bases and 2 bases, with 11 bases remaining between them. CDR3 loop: CASRGSFGNQPQHF. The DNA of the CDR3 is TGTGCCAGTAGGGGGAGTTTCGGCAATCAGCCCCAGCATTTT. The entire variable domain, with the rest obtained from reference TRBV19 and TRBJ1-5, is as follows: DGGITQSPKYLFRKEGQNVTLSCEQNLNHDAMYWYRQDPGQGLRLIYYSQIVNDFQKGDIAEGYSVSREKKESFPLTVTSAQKNPTAFYLCASRGSFGNQPQHFGDGTRLSIL.